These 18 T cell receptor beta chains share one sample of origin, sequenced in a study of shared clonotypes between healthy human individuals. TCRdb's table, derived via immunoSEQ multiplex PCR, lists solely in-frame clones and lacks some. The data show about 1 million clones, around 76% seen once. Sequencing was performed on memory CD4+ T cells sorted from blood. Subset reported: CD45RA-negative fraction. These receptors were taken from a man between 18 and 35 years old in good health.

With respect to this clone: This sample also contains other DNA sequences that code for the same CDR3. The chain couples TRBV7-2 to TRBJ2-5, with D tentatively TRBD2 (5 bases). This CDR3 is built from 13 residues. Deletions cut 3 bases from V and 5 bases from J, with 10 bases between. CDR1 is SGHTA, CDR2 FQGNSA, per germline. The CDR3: CASSLGQRETQYF. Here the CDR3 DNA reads TGTGCCAGCAGCTTGGGTCAGCGGGAGACCCAGTACTTC.

Written as DNA, the CDR3 is TGTGCCAGCAGCTTATTGAGTAGCGGGAGTTTAGATACGCAGTATTTT. Residues: CASSLLSSGSLDTQYF. This sequence joins TRBV9 and TRBJ2-3; 9 nucleotides match TRBD2. Germline assignment: CDR1 SGDLS and CDR2 YYNGEE. The CDR3 has 16 amino acids. V was pared by 4 bases and J by 5 bases, with 11 bases of the junction left unmatched.

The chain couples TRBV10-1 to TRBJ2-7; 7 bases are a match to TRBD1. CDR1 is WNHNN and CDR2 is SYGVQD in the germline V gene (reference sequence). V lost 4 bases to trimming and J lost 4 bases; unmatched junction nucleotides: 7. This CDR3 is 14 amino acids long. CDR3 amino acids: CASSAGQYPYEQYF. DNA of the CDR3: TGCGCCAGCAGTGCGGGACAGTACCCTTACGAGCAGTACTTC.

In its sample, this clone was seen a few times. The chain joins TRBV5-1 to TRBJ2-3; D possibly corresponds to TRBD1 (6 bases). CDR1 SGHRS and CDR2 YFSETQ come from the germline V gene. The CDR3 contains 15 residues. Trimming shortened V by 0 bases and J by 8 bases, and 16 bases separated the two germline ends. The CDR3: CASSLVPLEGGTQYF. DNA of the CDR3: TGCGCCAGCAGCTTGGTTCCGCTTGAAGGGGGTACGCAGTATTTT.

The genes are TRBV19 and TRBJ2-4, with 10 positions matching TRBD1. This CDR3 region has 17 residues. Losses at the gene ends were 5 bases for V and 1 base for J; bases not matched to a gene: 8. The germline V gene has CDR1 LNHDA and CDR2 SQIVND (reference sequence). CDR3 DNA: TGTGCCAGTAGTGCCTCCCGGACAGGGGGGGCCAAAAACATTCAGTACTTC. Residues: CASSASRTGGAKNIQYF.

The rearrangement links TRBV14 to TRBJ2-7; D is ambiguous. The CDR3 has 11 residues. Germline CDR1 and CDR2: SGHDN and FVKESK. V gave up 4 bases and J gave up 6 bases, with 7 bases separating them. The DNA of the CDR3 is TGTGCCAGCAGCCGCGCTGTCGAGCAGTACTTC. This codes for CASSRAVEQYF.

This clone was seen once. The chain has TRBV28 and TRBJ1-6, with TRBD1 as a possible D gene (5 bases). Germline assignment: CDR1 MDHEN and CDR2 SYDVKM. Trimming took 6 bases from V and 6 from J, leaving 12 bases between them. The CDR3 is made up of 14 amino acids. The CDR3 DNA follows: TGTGCCAGCAGCCCGGGACGGCCTAATTCACCCCTCCACTTT. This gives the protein CASSPGRPNSPLHF.

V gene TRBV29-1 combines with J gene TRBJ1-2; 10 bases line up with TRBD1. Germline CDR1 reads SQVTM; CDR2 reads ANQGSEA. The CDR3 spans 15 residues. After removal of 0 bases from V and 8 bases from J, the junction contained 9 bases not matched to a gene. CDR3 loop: CSVEEWDRGSSGYTF. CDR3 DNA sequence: TGCAGCGTTGAAGAATGGGACAGGGGTTCGTCAGGCTACACCTTC.

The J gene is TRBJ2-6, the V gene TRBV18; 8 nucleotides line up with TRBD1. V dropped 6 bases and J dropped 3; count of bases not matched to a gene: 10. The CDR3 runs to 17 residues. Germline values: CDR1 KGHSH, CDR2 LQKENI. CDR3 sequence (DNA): TGTGCCAGCTCCCCCTGGGCAGGGGGCATTGGGGCCAACGTCCTGACTTTC. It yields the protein CASSPWAGGIGANVLTF.

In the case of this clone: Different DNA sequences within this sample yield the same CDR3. CDR3 sequence (DNA): TGTGCCAGCTCACCCGGGGCTCCCTACGAGCAGTACTTC. Protein sequence: CASSPGAPYEQYF. V gene TRBV18 combines with J gene TRBJ2-7; D tentatively fits TRBD1 or TRBD2 (5 bases each). V was pared by 3 bases and J by 2 bases, with 8 bases between. Per the germline V gene, CDR1 is KGHSH and CDR2 is LQKENI. This CDR3 has 13 residues.

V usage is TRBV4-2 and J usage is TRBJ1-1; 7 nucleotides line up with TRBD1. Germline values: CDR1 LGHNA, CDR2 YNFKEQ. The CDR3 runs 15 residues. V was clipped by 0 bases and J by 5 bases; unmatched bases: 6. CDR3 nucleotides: TGTGCCAGCAGCCAAGAACGACAGGGTATAACTGAAGCTTTCTTT. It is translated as CASSQERQGITEAFF.

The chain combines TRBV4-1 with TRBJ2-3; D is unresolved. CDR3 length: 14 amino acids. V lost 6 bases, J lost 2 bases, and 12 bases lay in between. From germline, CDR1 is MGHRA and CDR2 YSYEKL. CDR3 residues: CASRIALNTDTQYF. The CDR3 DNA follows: TGCGCCAGCAGGATCGCATTAAACACAGATACGCAGTATTTT.

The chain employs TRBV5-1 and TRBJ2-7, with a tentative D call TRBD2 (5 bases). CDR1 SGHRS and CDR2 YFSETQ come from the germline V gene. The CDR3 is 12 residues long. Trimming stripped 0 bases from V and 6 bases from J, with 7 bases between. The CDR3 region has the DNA TGCGCCAGCAGCTTGGTGGACTCCGAGCAGTACTTC. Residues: CASSLVDSEQYF. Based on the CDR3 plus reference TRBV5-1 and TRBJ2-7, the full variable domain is KAGVTQTPRYLIKTRGQQVTLSCSPISGHRSVSWYQQTPGQGLQFLFEYFSETQRNKGNFPGRFSGRQFSNSRSEMNVSTLELGDSALYLCASSLVDSEQYFGPGTRLTVT.

The CDR3 bases are TGTGCCAGCAGCCCAGGCCCGGGGCTTTTATCCTACGAGCAGTACTTC. Amino acid sequence: CASSPGPGLLSYEQYF. This sequence joins TRBV7-2 and TRBJ2-7, with D perhaps matching TRBD1 or TRBD2 (5 bases each). Trimming pared 5 bases from V and 1 base from J, leaving 18 bases between. The CDR3 loop spans 16 amino acids. Germline V gives CDR1 SGHTA, CDR2 FQGNSA.

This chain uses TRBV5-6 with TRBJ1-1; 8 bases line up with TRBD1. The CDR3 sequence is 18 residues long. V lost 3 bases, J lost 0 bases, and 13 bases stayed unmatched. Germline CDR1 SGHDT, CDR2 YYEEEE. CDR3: CASSSLVSDRGLNTEAFF. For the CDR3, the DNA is TGTGCCAGCAGCTCGCTTGTTTCCGACAGGGGCCTGAACACTGAAGCTTTCTTT.

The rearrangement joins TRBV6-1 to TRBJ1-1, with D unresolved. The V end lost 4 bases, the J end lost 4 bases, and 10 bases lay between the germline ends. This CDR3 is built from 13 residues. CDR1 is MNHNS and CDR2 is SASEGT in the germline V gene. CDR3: CASSAMGGTEAFF. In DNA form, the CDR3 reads TGTGCCAGCAGTGCGATGGGCGGCACTGAAGCTTTCTTT.

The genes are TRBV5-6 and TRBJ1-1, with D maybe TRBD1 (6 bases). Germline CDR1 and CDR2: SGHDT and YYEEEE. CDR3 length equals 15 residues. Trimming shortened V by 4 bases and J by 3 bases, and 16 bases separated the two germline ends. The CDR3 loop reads CASSGGLREDTEAFF. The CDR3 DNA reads TGTGCCAGCAGCGGGGGGCTGAGGGAGGACACTGAAGCTTTCTTT.

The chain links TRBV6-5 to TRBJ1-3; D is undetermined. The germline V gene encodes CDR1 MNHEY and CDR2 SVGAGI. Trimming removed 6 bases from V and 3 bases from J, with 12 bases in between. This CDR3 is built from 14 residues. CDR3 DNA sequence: TGTGCCAGCAGCTCCAGGTTCTTTGGAAACACCATATATTTT. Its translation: CASSSRFFGNTIYF.